The 8 T cell receptor beta chains reported below all come from one sample, sequenced in a study of OX40 agonist ivuxolimab in advanced cancers. Profiling relied on immunoSEQ multiplex PCR, and the TCRdb table lists in-frame clones only, not all of them. The sample lists about 55,000 clones; approximately 86% were seen once. The specimen was CD4+ or CD8+ T cells sorted from blood, collected in a trial of the OX40 agonist ivuxolimab. These receptors were collected from an adult with an advanced solid tumor such as melanoma, head and neck, liver or kidney cancer.

This chain connects TRBV11-2 to TRBJ1-1; unclear D gene. V lost 1 base and J 0 bases, leaving 6 bases between the germline ends. CDR3 length: 14 residues. The germline gives CDR1 SGHAT, CDR2 FQNNGV. The DNA of the CDR3 is TGTGCCAGCAGCTTAGCAGGCTTGAACACTGAAGCTTTCTTT. Its translation: CASSLAGLNTEAFF.

This clone was seen only once. The chain is built from TRBV5-4 and TRBJ1-5, with TRBD1 identical over 8 bases. Germline-derived CDR1 and CDR2 are SGHNT and YYREEE (reference sequence). This CDR3 contains 15 residues. The V gene end was trimmed by 0 bases and the J gene end by 3 bases; junction bases not matched to a gene: 2. CDR3: CASSLGDRINQPQHF. CDR3 sequence (DNA): TGTGCCAGCAGCTTGGGGGACAGGATCAATCAGCCCCAGCATTTT.

This sequence joins TRBV6-5 and TRBJ2-1, with a weak D call TRBD1 (6 bases). The CDR3 covers 13 residues. Trimming shortened V by 4 bases and J by 7 bases, and 11 bases separated the two germline ends. Germline V gives CDR1 MNHEY, CDR2 SVGAGI. This CDR3 reads CASSLTGWNEQFF. The DNA of the CDR3 is TGTGCCAGCAGTTTAACAGGGTGGAATGAGCAGTTCTTC.

The chain employs TRBV27 and TRBJ2-7, with D possibly TRBD1 on 5 matching bases. Germline loops: CDR1 MNHEY, CDR2 SMNVEV (reference sequence). This CDR3 has 14 residues. V was trimmed by 2 bases and J by 0 bases, leaving 8 bases between them. CDR3 residues: CASSLDSSSYEQYF. The CDR3 region has the DNA TGTGCCAGCAGTTTAGACAGTTCCTCCTACGAGCAGTACTTC.

The V call is TRBV5-1, the J call TRBJ1-6; D may be TRBD1 (5 bases). Per the germline V gene, CDR1 is SGHRS and CDR2 is YFSETQ. The V and J ends lost 4 bases and 0 bases respectively, with 14 bases between them. The CDR3 is 17 amino acids. CDR3 sequence: CASSAEGESSYNSPLHF. The CDR3 region has the DNA TGCGCCAGCAGCGCCGAAGGGGAAAGCTCCTATAATTCACCCCTCCACTTT. The variable domain in full, completed from reference TRBV5-1 and TRBJ1-6, reads KAGVTQTPRYLIKTRGQQVTLSCSPISGHRSVSWYQQTPGQGLQFLFEYFSETQRNKGNFPGRFSGRQFSNSRSEMNVSTLELGDSALYLCASSAEGESSYNSPLHFGNGTRLTVT.

The J gene is TRBJ1-1, the V gene TRBV4-1; TRBD1 is a possible D gene (6 bases). The CDR3 is 15 amino acids. Germline CDR1 is MGHRA and CDR2 is YSYEKL. Trimming pared 2 bases from V and 0 bases from J, leaving 10 bases between. CDR3 region: CASSQPGHVNTEAFF. The CDR3 DNA is TGCGCCAGCAGCCAACCGGGACATGTGAACACTGAAGCTTTCTTT.

This chain joins TRBV7-9 and TRBJ2-2; D is unresolved. The CDR3 length is 16 residues. Trimming stripped 1 base from V and 6 bases from J, with 15 bases between. Germline CDR1 and CDR2: SEHNR and FQNEAQ (reference sequence). Here the CDR3 DNA reads TGTGCCAGCAGCTTAGATCCAGTGGGTTTACCCGGGGAGCTGTTTTTT. This sequence encodes CASSLDPVGLPGELFF. The full variable domain, with the rest looked up from reference TRBV7-9 and TRBJ2-2, is DTGVSQNPRHKITKRGQNVTFRCDPISEHNRLYWYRQTLGQGPEFLTYFQNEAQLEKSRLLSDRFSAERPKGSFSTLEIQRTEQGDSAMYLCASSLDPVGLPGELFFGEGSRLTVL.

The V call is TRBV28, the J call TRBJ1-5; D uncertain. The V gene's germline CDR1 is MDHEN and CDR2 SYDVKM. This CDR3 is 18 amino acids long. Trimming took 6 bases from V and 0 from J, leaving 21 bases between them. CDR3 sequence: CASSPGGERTYSNQPQHF. The CDR3 DNA follows: TGTGCCAGCAGCCCCGGCGGCGAAAGGACCTATAGCAATCAGCCCCAGCATTTT.